The present TCR beta chain was sequenced within a study of shared clonotypes between healthy human individuals. General observations from the study: The represented genetic and exposure-history diversity was limited by the small number of donors.

For this clone: Its antigen remains unknown.

Assay execution proceeded at the deep level. Libraries were prepared by immunoSEQ multiplex PCR; TCRdb keeps only in-frame clonotypes and omits some of them. The repertoire holds 2 million to 2.5 million clones, with less than 95% as singletons. The origin of this receptor is a man aged 18 to 35 in good health. Some clones in this sample may be carry-over from other donors' samples. Sequencing was performed on naive CD4+ T cells from PBMCs. Subset meaning: CD45RA+ positively selected.

CDR3 residues: CASSSGTSGSVDTQYF. The CDR3 DNA reads as TGTGCCAGCAGTTCCGGGACTAGCGGGAGTGTCGATACGCAGTATTTT. The chain is built from TRBV27 and TRBJ2-3; 14 bases agree with TRBD2. The V gene's germline CDR1 is MNHEY and CDR2 SMNVEV (reference sequence). CDR3 length: 16 amino acids. V was pared by 4 bases and J by 6 bases, with 6 bases of the junction left unmatched.